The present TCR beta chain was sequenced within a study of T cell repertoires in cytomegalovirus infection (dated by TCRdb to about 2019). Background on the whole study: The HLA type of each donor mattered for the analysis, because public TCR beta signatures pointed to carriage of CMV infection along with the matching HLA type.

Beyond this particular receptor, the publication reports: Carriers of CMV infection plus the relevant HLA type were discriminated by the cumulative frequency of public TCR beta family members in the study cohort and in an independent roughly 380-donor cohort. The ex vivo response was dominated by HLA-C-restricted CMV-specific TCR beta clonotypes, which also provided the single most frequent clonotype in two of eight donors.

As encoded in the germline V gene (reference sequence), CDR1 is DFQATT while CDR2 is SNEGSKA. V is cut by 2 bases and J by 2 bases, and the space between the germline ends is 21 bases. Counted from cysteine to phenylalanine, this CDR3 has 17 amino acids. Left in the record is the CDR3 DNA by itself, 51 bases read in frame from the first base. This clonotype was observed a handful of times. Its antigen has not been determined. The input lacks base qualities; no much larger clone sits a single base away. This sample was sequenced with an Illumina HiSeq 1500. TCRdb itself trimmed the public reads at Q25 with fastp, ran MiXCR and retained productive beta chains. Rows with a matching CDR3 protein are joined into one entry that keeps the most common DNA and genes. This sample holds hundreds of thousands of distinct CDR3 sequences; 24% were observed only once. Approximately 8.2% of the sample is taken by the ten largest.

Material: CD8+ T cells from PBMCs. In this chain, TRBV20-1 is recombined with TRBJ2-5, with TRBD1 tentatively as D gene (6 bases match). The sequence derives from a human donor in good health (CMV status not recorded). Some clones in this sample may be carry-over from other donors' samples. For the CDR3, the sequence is CSARTLDRRGPQETQYF. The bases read TGCAGTGCTAGAACCCTTGACAGGCGAGGGCCTCAAGAGACCCAGTACTTC.